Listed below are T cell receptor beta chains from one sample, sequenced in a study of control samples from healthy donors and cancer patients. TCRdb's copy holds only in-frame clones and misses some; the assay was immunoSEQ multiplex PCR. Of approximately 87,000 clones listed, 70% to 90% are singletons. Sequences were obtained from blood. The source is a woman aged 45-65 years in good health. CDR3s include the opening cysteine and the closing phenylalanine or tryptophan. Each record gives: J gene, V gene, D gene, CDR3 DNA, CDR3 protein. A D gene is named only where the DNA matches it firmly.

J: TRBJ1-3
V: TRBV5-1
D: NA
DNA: TGCGCCAGCAGCTTGGCGAGATTGCATGTTGGGTTGCCAACCTATTCTGGAAACACCATATATTTT
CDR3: CASSLARLHVGLPTYSGNTIYF

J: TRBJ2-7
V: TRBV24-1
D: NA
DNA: TGTGGACACGGGGTGACCTACGAGCAGTACTTC
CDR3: CGHGVTYEQYF

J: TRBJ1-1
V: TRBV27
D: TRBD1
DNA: TGTGCCAGCAGTCCTAAACGACAGGGCACTGAAGCTTTCTTT
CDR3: CASSPKRQGTEAFF

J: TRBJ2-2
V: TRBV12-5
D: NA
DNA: TGTGCTAGTGGTTTAGTCCAACACACCGGGGAGCTGTTTTTT
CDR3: CASGLVQHTGELFF

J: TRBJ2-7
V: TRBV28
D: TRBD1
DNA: TGTGCCAGCAGTTTGGGACAGGGGTACGAGCAGTACTTC
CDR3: CASSLGQGYEQYF

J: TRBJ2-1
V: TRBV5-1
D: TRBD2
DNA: TGCGCCAGCAGCTTGGGGCGGGGGGCGAGTATCGATGAGCAGTTCTTC
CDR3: CASSLGRGASIDEQFF

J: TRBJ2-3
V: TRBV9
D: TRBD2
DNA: TGTGCCAGCAGCGTAGCTCGGGGAGGGAGCACAGATACGCAGTATTTT
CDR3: CASSVARGGSTDTQYF

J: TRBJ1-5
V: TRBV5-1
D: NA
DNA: TGCGCCAGCAGCTTGAACCCACAAAGTAAGCCCCAGCATTTT
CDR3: CASSLNPQSKPQHF

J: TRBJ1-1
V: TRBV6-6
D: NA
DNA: TGTGCCAGCAGTTACGGGGGGGGAGGTATGAACACTGAAGCTTTCTTT
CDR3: CASSYGGGGMNTEAFF

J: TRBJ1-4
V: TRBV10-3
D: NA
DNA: TGTGCCATCAGCCTCGCAGAAGATGAAAAACTGTTTTTT
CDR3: CAISLAEDEKLFF